This TCR beta chain was identified during a study of blood T cell repertoires in COVID-19. Study in general: The study drew acute and convalescent COVID-19 samples from the United States, Italy and Spain. Nucleic acid was either cDNA or gDNA, and it came from T cells, B-cell-depleted T cells, or PBMCs.

In the original processing: Nucleated cell counts were estimated from reference gene primer amplification. Generated by immunoSEQ multiplex PCR, the TCRdb table keeps only in-frame clones and is missing some. The V and J calls and clone size come from that table; D and trimming were worked out from the DNA. The table includes roughly 200,000 clones, around 80% detected once. Looked up from germline, CDR1 is ENHRY and CDR2 is SYGVKD. The CDR3 length is 14 residues. V lost 3 bases to trimming and J lost 0 bases, with 9 bases between them. The receptor comes from a woman aged 55-70 years with COVID-19, enrolled during active disease. The gene calls are TRBV10-3 and TRBJ2-7; D gene unclear. The sequenced sample was peripheral blood. CDR3 DNA: TGTGCCATCAGTGACAGCGTGAACTCCTACGAGCAGTACTTC. It yields the protein CAISDSVNSYEQYF.